Each of the 5 T cell receptor beta chains below was sequenced from the same sample in a study of blood T cell repertoires in COVID-19. The assay was immunoSEQ multiplex PCR, and TCRdb's table has in-frame clones only and misses some. The data show approximately 220,000 clones, around 84% seen once. The sequenced sample was peripheral blood. The receptors come from a middle-aged man who had recovered from COVID-19.

The gene calls are TRBV6-1 and TRBJ1-6; TRBD1 aligns across 8 bases. CDR1 is MNHNS, CDR2 SASEGT, per germline. The CDR3 consists of 14 residues. The junction had 12 bases not matched to a gene; V was cut back by 1 base and J by 19 bases. CDR3 DNA: TGTGCCAGCAGTGAAGGCGGGACTTGGACAGGGCGGCACTTT. Protein product: CASSEGGTWTGRHF.

The sample holds one count of this clone. The CDR3 protein is CASSPPGLAGTGELFF. CDR3 in DNA: TGTGCCAGCTCACCCCCCGGCCTAGCGGGGACCGGGGAGCTGTTTTTT. V gene TRBV18 combines with J gene TRBJ2-2, with 9 bases identical to TRBD2. Germline V lookup: CDR1 KGHSH, CDR2 LQKENI. The CDR3 covers 16 residues. J gave up 5 bases and V 3 bases, and 7 bases lay outside the gene matches.

The rearrangement joins TRBV29-1 to TRBJ2-7; the D is unclear. V gave up 3 bases and J gave up 6 bases, with 15 bases separating them. The CDR3 is 13 amino acids. CDR1 SQVTM and CDR2 ANQGSEA come from the germline V gene. CDR3 amino acids: CSVDGAAPLEQYF. The CDR3 bases are TGCAGCGTTGATGGTGCGGCGCCCCTCGAGCAGTACTTC.

V gene TRBV11-3 combines with J gene TRBJ2-1; a weak D match, TRBD2 (5 bases). Germline loops: CDR1 SGHNT, CDR2 YENEEA. The CDR3 runs to 12 residues. V lost 5 bases, J lost 9 bases, and 11 bases lay in between. In DNA, the CDR3 is TGTGCCAGCAGCCGAGAGGGCGGTGAGCAGTTCTTC. Its translation is CASSREGGEQFF.

The gene calls are TRBV28 and TRBJ1-2, with 8 bases aligning to TRBD1. The CDR3 extends over 15 amino acids. Germline loops: CDR1 MDHEN, CDR2 SYDVKM. The trim removed 8 bases at V and 6 bases at J, leaving 14 bases unmatched. The CDR3 spells CASCPSGQGLHGYTF. In DNA, the CDR3 is TGTGCCAGCTGCCCTTCCGGACAGGGACTCCATGGCTACACCTTC.